Shown below are 14 T cell receptor beta chains from a single sample sequenced in a study of blood T cell repertoires in COVID-19. The data were produced by immunoSEQ multiplex PCR, yet TCRdb's version contains in-frame clones alone and is incomplete. The sample contains roughly 70,000 clones, about 91% of which appear only once. What was sequenced was peripheral blood. The receptor set was obtained from a human donor with active COVID-19. The donor label of this sample is uncertain.

The chain recombines TRBV5-1 with TRBJ2-7, with 7 bases aligning to TRBD1. The CDR3 runs 16 residues. Germline values: CDR1 SGHRS, CDR2 YFSETQ. V lost 4 bases and J lost 1; bases outside the gene matches: 11. The CDR3 sequence: CASSGGVDRLSYEQYF. CDR3 sequence (DNA): TGCGCCAGCAGCGGCGGAGTGGACAGGTTATCCTACGAGCAGTACTTC.

V and J are TRBV27 and TRBJ2-7; no clear D gene. From germline, CDR1 is MNHEY and CDR2 SMNVEV (reference sequence). Trimming pared 5 bases from V and 2 bases from J, leaving 19 bases between. CDR3 length equals 16 residues. This chain's CDR3 is CASSPRRATLPYEQYF. As DNA, the CDR3 is TGTGCCAGCAGTCCCCGCCGCGCAACCCTCCCCTACGAGCAGTACTTC.

The chain uses TRBV6-2 or TRBV6-3 and TRBJ2-3; 8 bases are shared with TRBD2. V dropped 2 bases and J dropped 0; count of bases not matched to a gene: 4. In germline, CDR1 is MNHEY, CDR2 SVGEGT. This CDR3 comprises 16 residues. This CDR3 reads CASSYVSGKSTDTQYF. The CDR3 coding sequence is TGTGCCAGCAGTTACGTTAGCGGGAAAAGCACAGATACGCAGTATTTT.

This chain links TRBV2 with TRBJ1-1; the match to TRBD1 covers 7 bases. Germline loops: CDR1 SNHLY, CDR2 FYNNEI. The junction had 7 bases not matched to a gene; V was cut back by 5 bases and J by 4 bases. There are 14 residues in the CDR3. CDR3 in DNA: TGTGCCAGCAGTAGACAGGGATCGGGCACTGAAGCTTTCTTT. This codes for CASSRQGSGTEAFF. The full variable domain, in which reference TRBV2 and TRBJ1-1 provide the parts outside the CDR3, is EPEVTQTPSHQVTQMGQEVILRCVPISNHLYFYWYRQILGQKVEFLVSFYNNEISEKSEIFDDQFSVERPDGSNFTLKIRSTKLEDSAMYFCASSRQGSGTEAFFGQGTRLTVV.

V is TRBV19 and J is TRBJ1-1; D is possibly TRBD1 (6 bases). Trimming took 6 bases from V and 1 from J, leaving 12 bases between them. This CDR3 has 14 residues. CDR1 LNHDA and CDR2 SQIVND come from the germline V gene (reference sequence). The CDR3 DNA is TGTGCCAGTAGCTGGGGACACCGGAACACTGAAGCTTTCTTT. Translation: CASSWGHRNTEAFF.

This clone was counted a single time. The V call is TRBV18, the J call TRBJ2-7, with unresolved D. V was trimmed by 4 bases and J by 2 bases, leaving 9 bases between them. CDR1 KGHSH and CDR2 LQKENI come from the germline V gene. This CDR3 has 13 residues. CDR3 sequence reads: CASSLSRAYEQYF. CDR3 DNA sequence: TGTGCCAGCTCACTCTCGAGAGCCTACGAGCAGTACTTC.

The chain carries TRBV5-3 and TRBJ1-5; no clear D gene. TRBV5-3 is placed among ORFs of uncertain function. V lost 4 bases, J lost 3 bases, and 14 bases lay in between. This CDR3 is built from 15 residues. CDR3 amino acids: CARSLLGQFNQPQHF. The CDR3 nucleotides read TGTGCCAGAAGCCTCCTTGGCCAGTTCAATCAGCCCCAGCATTTT.

The chain is built from TRBV28 and TRBJ2-4, with 14 positions matching TRBD2. Unmatched junction bases numbered 7, after V lost 5 bases and J lost 1 base. This CDR3 is 18 amino acids long. Germline CDR1 and CDR2: MDHEN and SYDVKM. The CDR3 DNA sequence: TGTGCCAGCAGTCCGGGACTAGCGGGAGTGGTGGCCAAAAACATTCAGTACTTC. This gives the protein CASSPGLAGVVAKNIQYF.

The J gene is TRBJ1-3, the V gene TRBV15; TRBD1 matches 8 bases. Germline values: CDR1 LNHNV, CDR2 YYDKDF (reference sequence). The ends lost 3 bases at V and 3 bases at J; junction bases unmatched: 4. There are 15 residues in the CDR3. CDR3 DNA: TGTGCCACCAGCAGGAACAGGGGGAATGGAAACACCATATATTTT. Amino acids: CATSRNRGNGNTIYF.

The chain has TRBV19 and TRBJ2-7; D possibly corresponds to TRBD2 (6 bases). CDR3 length: 14 residues. V gave up 2 bases and J gave up 6 bases, with 14 bases separating them. Germline V gene data show CDR1 as LNHDA and CDR2 as SQIVND (reference sequence). CDR3 residues: CASSIRLPAGEQYF. CDR3 sequence (DNA): TGTGCCAGTAGTATAAGACTCCCAGCGGGCGAGCAGTACTTC.

The J gene is TRBJ2-5, the V gene TRBV12-5; TRBD1 agrees at 7 bases. Trimming took 0 bases from V and 2 from J; bases not matched to a gene: 3. Germline V gene data show CDR1 as LGHNT and CDR2 as FRNRAP. This CDR3 is built from 15 residues. The CDR3 DNA reads TGTGCTAGTGGTTTGGTAGTCAGGGGGCAAGAGACCCAGTACTTC. This codes for CASGLVVRGQETQYF.

This chain connects TRBV3-1 (or the pseudogene TRBV3-2) to TRBJ2-7, with 7 bases that match TRBD2. Germline-derived CDR1 and CDR2 are LGHDT and YNNKEL (reference sequence). V was pared by 0 bases and J by 0 bases, with 5 bases of the junction left unmatched. This CDR3 is built from 16 residues. CDR3 loop: CASSQDAGVYSYEQYF. CDR3 in DNA: TGTGCCAGCAGCCAAGATGCGGGGGTCTACTCCTACGAGCAGTACTTC.

V is TRBV11-3 and J is TRBJ2-1; 7 bases map to TRBD2. CDR3 length: 17 amino acids. V gave up 5 bases and J gave up 8 bases; unmatched junction bases: 18. Per the germline V gene, CDR1 is SGHNT and CDR2 is YENEEA. The CDR3 here is CASSRGHSGRPSDEQFF. The DNA of the CDR3 is TGTGCCAGCAGCAGAGGCCATAGCGGGCGGCCTAGTGATGAGCAGTTCTTC. Full variable domain (missing parts from reference TRBV11-3 and TRBJ2-1): EAGVVQSPRYKIIEKKQPVAFWCNPISGHNTLYWYLQNLGQGPELLIRYENEEAVDDSQLPKDRFSAERLKGVDSTLKIQPAELGDSAVYLCASSRGHSGRPSDEQFFGPGTRLTVL.

V is TRBV27 and J is TRBJ2-7; 7 nucleotides agree with TRBD1. Unmatched junction bases numbered 2, after V lost 4 bases and J lost 2 bases. Germline V CDR1 and CDR2: MNHEY, SMNVEV (reference sequence). The CDR3 sequence is 13 residues long. The CDR3 coding sequence is TGTGCCAGCAGTTCCCAGGGGGCCTACGAGCAGTACTTC. Translating it yields CASSSQGAYEQYF.